This T cell receptor beta chain was identified during a study of graft-versus-host responses after intestinal transplantation. Study-level information: Transplantation in recipients was multivisceral, liver-intestinal, or isolated intestinal. Anti-thymocyte globulin served as induction for all recipients, who then took tacrolimus and steroids for approximately 3 years. Points from the study as a whole: Peak circulating GvH clone levels tracked with early post-transplant HvG declines. Ileal or blood samples showed some GvH clones first, and such clones were also found in recipient marrow.

The V end lost 0 bases, the J end lost 8 bases, and 5 bases lay between the germline ends. The CDR3 contains 13 residues. Germline V gives CDR1 MNHNS, CDR2 SASEGT. Assay used: immunoSEQ multiplex PCR; TCRdb lists only in-frame clones, some missing. The data contain tens of thousands of clones, 75% to 90% of them seen just once; the ten biggest clones take up 15% to 20%. Concerning this clone itself: Its antigen is not identified.

The sequence derives from a human donor who received an intestinal transplant. The specimen comprised unstimulated CD8+ T cells sorted from spleen or lymph node cells, sampled before intestinal transplant. The chain recombines TRBV6-1 with TRBJ1-6; D gene ambiguous. The DNA for the CDR3 is TGTGCCAGCAGTGAAGCGACCCATTCACCCCTCCACTTT. This sequence encodes CASSEATHSPLHF.